This is a list of T cell receptor beta chains from one sample in a study of control samples from healthy donors and cancer patients. Measured with immunoSEQ multiplex PCR; TCRdb has only the in-frame clones, and not every one. Counted here are 110,000 or so clones, less than 95% occurring once; the ten biggest clones make up 4% to 4.5%. What was sequenced was blood. The receptors originated from a human donor in good health. The donor label of this sample is uncertain. CDR3s include the opening cysteine and the closing phenylalanine or tryptophan. The order of the fields is clone size, J gene, D gene, V gene, CDR3 protein, CDR3 DNA. The D gene is left open where the match is weak. The size entry is marked missing in some rows and otherwise reads once, few, many or a size class.

size: -; J: TRBJ1-1; D: -; V: TRBV19; CDR3: CASKRQTHENTEAFF; DNA: TGTGCCAGTAAAAGGCAAACCCACGAAAACACTGAAGCTTTCTTT
size: -; J: TRBJ2-7; D: -; V: TRBV19; CDR3: CASSIPTGRTYEQYF; DNA: TGTGCCAGTAGTATACCAACAGGACGAACCTACGAGCAGTACTTC
size: -; J: TRBJ2-1; D: TRBD2; V: TRBV24-1; CDR3: CATSDLLAGKQFF; DNA: TGTGCCACCAGTGATTTGCTAGCGGGGAAGCAGTTCTTC
size: -; J: TRBJ2-6; D: -; V: TRBV4-3; CDR3: CASSQDLPGVSSGANVLTF; DNA: TGCGCCAGCAGCCAAGATCTCCCAGGCGTTAGCTCTGGGGCCAACGTCCTGACTTTC
size: -; J: TRBJ1-2; D: TRBD1; V: TRBV6-5; CDR3: CASSSQGVGYTF; DNA: TGTGCCAGCAGTTCTCAGGGGGTAGGCTACACCTTC
size: -; J: TRBJ1-5; D: -; V: TRBV29-1; CDR3: CSVEDHQGRNSNQPQHF; DNA: TGCAGCGTTGAAGATCATCAAGGCCGAAATAGCAATCAGCCCCAGCATTTT
size: few; J: TRBJ1-2; D: -; V: TRBV11-2; CDR3: CASSLDRTGDGYTF; DNA: TGTGCCAGCAGCTTAGACCGGACGGGGGATGGCTACACCTTC
size: -; J: TRBJ2-2; D: -; V: TRBV19; CDR3: CASVRTHQNPGELFF; DNA: TGTGCCAGCGTCAGGACTCACCAAAATCCCGGGGAGCTGTTTTTT
size: -; J: TRBJ1-4; D: -; V: TRBV2; CDR3: CASSEADGSWRKLFF; DNA: TGTGCCAGCAGTGAAGCGGATGGGAGTTGGCGAAAACTGTTTTTT
size: -; J: TRBJ1-3; D: -; V: TRBV5-1; CDR3: CASSEGPQGGNTIYF; DNA: TGCGCCAGCTCCGAGGGTCCCCAGGGGGGAAACACCATATATTTT
size: -; J: TRBJ1-1; D: -; V: TRBV3-1/TRBV3-2; CDR3: CASSLQGGVEAFF; DNA: TGTGCCAGCAGCCTTCAGGGAGGGGTTGAAGCTTTCTTT
size: -; J: TRBJ1-1; D: -; V: TRBV2; CDR3: CASIAGHPNTEAFF; DNA: TGTGCCAGCATTGCGGGACACCCGAACACTGAAGCTTTCTTT
size: -; J: TRBJ1-6; D: -; V: TRBV27; CDR3: CASTVGSSPLHF; DNA: TGTGCCAGCACCGTGGGAAGTTCACCCCTCCACTTT
size: -; J: TRBJ2-3; D: -; V: TRBV15; CDR3: CATSSRGTDTQYF; DNA: TGTGCCACCAGTAGCCGTGGCACAGATACGCAGTATTTT
size: few; J: TRBJ1-1; D: -; V: TRBV5-1; CDR3: CASSNRDNSDTEAFF; DNA: TGCGCCAGCAGCAACCGGGACAACTCAGACACTGAAGCTTTCTTT
size: -; J: TRBJ1-1; D: -; V: TRBV12-3/TRBV12-4; CDR3: CASCFYRDTEAFF; DNA: TGTGCCAGCTGCTTCTACAGAGACACTGAAGCTTTCTTT
size: -; J: TRBJ1-2; D: -; V: TRBV11-2; CDR3: CASSLGGGAYGYTF; DNA: TGTGCCAGCAGCTTAGGTGGGGGGGCATATGGCTACACCTTC
size: -; J: TRBJ2-3; D: TRBD2; V: TRBV9; CDR3: CASSVSLAGGTDTQYF; DNA: TGTGCCAGCAGCGTAAGCTTAGCGGGGGGCACAGATACGCAGTATTTT
size: -; J: TRBJ1-2; D: -; V: TRBV24-1; CDR3: CATSRSQDGYTF; DNA: TGTGCCACCAGTCGCAGCCAAGATGGCTACACCTTC
size: few; J: TRBJ2-7; D: TRBD1; V: TRBV7-9; CDR3: CASSPGQGASYEQYF; DNA: TGTGCCAGCAGCCCAGGACAGGGGGCTTCCTACGAGCAGTACTTC
size: -; J: TRBJ1-6; D: -; V: TRBV13; CDR3: CASSLRSGPWGSPLHF; DNA: TGTGCCAGCAGCTTAAGGTCAGGGCCATGGGGTTCACCCCTCCACTTT
size: -; J: TRBJ1-5; D: -; V: TRBV5-1; CDR3: CASSPLPGGNQPQHF; DNA: TGCGCCAGCAGCCCTCTTCCAGGGGGCAATCAGCCCCAGCATTTT
size: -; J: TRBJ2-7; D: -; V: TRBV30; CDR3: CAWSVKGPSSYEQYF; DNA: TGTGCCTGGAGTGTAAAGGGTCCTAGCTCCTACGAGCAGTACTTC
size: -; J: TRBJ2-7; D: -; V: TRBV7-8; CDR3: CASSPNYEQYF; DNA: TGTGCCAGCAGCCCTAACTACGAGCAGTACTTC
size: -; J: TRBJ1-6; D: TRBD1; V: TRBV30; CDR3: CAWSTGQASPLHF; DNA: TGTGCCTGGAGTACCGGACAGGCCTCACCCCTCCACTTT
size: -; J: TRBJ2-3; D: TRBD1; V: TRBV28; CDR3: CASGGDRGVLTDTQYF; DNA: TGTGCCAGCGGCGGGGACAGGGGAGTGCTTACAGATACGCAGTATTTT
size: once; J: TRBJ1-2; D: -; V: TRBV10-3; CDR3: CAISVGGEGYGYTF; DNA: TGTGCCATCAGTGTTGGGGGTGAAGGCTATGGCTACACCTTC
size: -; J: TRBJ2-6; D: -; V: TRBV3-1/TRBV3-2; CDR3: CASSQWSSGANVLTF; DNA: TGTGCCAGCAGCCAGTGGAGCTCTGGGGCCAACGTCCTGACTTTC